The 2 T cell receptor beta chains below were found in one sample sequenced in a study of cytomegalovirus exposure and HLA in healthy donors. Primers for the PCR totalled 60 Vbeta and 13 Jbeta. Sequenced by immunoSEQ multiplex PCR; TCRdb stores in-frame clones only, minus some. The sample has approximately 180,000 clones, around 87% seen once; the top ten hold 1.5% to 2%. Sequencing was done on a sample of PBMCs. These receptors were taken from a young woman in good health and CMV-seronegative.

The J gene is TRBJ2-2, the V gene TRBV11-2; the match to TRBD2 covers 7 bases. The CDR3 contains 14 residues. J was trimmed by 2 bases and V by 4 bases; bases with no gene match: 1. Germline CDR1 is SGHAT and CDR2 is FQNNGV. The chain's CDR3 is CASSSSGNTGELFF. The CDR3 DNA is TGTGCCAGCAGCTCTAGCGGTAACACCGGGGAGCTGTTTTTT.

The rearrangement joins TRBV27 to TRBJ2-5, with TRBD1 matching over 8 bases. The J call may be wrong; the DNA end is better matched by TRBJ2-7. The CDR3 has 16 residues. Per germline, CDR1 MNHEY and CDR2 SMNVEV (reference sequence). The DNA for the CDR3 is TGTGCCAGCAGCCGCTCGGGACAGGAGCTATCCTACGAGCAGTACTTC. This translates into CASSRSGQELSYEQYF.